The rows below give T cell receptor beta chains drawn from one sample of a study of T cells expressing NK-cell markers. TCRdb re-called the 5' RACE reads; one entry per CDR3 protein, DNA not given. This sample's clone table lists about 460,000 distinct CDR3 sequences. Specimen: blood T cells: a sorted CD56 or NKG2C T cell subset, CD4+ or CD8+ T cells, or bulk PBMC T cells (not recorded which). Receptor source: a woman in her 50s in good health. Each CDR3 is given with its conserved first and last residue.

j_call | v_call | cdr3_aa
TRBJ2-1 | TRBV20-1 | CSARNSRDLNEQFF
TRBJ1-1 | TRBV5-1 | CASSSMTAGNTEAFF
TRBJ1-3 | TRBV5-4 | CASSFGAGSDFTTIYF
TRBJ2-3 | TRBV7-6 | CASSKGPGFTDTQYF
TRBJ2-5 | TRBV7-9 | CASSSRPLGQANRETQYF
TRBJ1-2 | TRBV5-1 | CASSLEGGRMRGYTF
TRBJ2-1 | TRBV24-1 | CATSDPTSGDYNEQFF
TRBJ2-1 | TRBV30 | CAWSWDRGYNEQFF
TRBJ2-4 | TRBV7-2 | CASSLAPTTAKNIQYF
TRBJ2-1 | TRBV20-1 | CSARTGQGPPFEFF
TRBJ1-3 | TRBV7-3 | CASSKRTGEGNTIYF
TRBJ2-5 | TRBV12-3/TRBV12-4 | CASSFKGGRETQYF
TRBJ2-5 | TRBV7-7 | CASSSTTSGPGTQYF
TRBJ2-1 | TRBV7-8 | CASSVGQGSPNEQFF